One and the same sample provided the 18 T cell receptor beta chains below, sequenced in a study of a mutant IDH1 vaccine in newly diagnosed glioma. Their antigens remain unidentified. Time point given: week 35, safety follow-up. Every vaccination contained 300 ug of the mutant IDH1 20-mer peptide and was paired with topical imiquimod. TCRdb's table, derived via immunoSEQ multiplex PCR, lists solely in-frame clones and lacks some. Among tens of thousands of clones listed, approximately 90% were seen once. This material consisted of PBMCs, taken from a glioma patient whose treatment included an IDH1 peptide vaccine. All receptors derive from a woman in her forties with glioma.

The chain combines TRBV10-1 with TRBJ1-5; maybe TRBD1 (6 bases). The CDR3 is made up of 16 amino acids. CDR1 and CDR2 from the germline V gene are WNHNN and SYGVQD (reference sequence). Trimming stripped 3 bases from V and 0 bases from J, with 12 bases between. The CDR3 region has the DNA TGCGCCAGCAGTGACCCAAGACAGGTTAGCAATCAGCCCCAGCATTTT. Its protein product is CASSDPRQVSNQPQHF.

The chain is built from TRBV19 and TRBJ1-6; TRBD1 might be the D (6 bases). Germline CDR1 and CDR2: LNHDA and SQIVND (reference sequence). V was trimmed by 8 bases and J by 2 bases, leaving 19 bases between them. The CDR3 totals 17 residues. Here the CDR3 reads CASRLARRGAYNSPLHF. CDR3 nucleotides: TGTGCCAGTCGTCTAGCCCGAAGGGGGGCCTATAATTCACCCCTCCACTTT.

The CDR3 protein is CSVLATGFFEAFF. The CDR3 nucleotides are TGCAGCGTTCTCGCTACAGGGTTTTTTGAAGCTTTCTTT. V is TRBV29-1 and J is TRBJ1-1, with D perhaps matching TRBD1 (6 bases). The CDR3 covers 13 residues. Trimming cost V 5 bases and J 7 bases, with 17 bases left between them. From germline, CDR1 is SQVTM and CDR2 ANQGSEA.

CDR3 sequence reads: CASSFRMTRYQETQYF. The DNA for the CDR3 is TGTGCCAGCAGCTTTAGGATGACACGATACCAAGAGACCCAGTACTTC. The rearrangement links TRBV7-2 to TRBJ2-5; no definite D call. This CDR3 comprises 16 residues. The germline CDR1 and CDR2 sequences are SGHTA and FQGNSA. V was pared by 3 bases and J by 0 bases, with 14 bases between.

The rearrangement joins TRBV7-6 to TRBJ1-2; 10 nucleotides agree with TRBD1. The CDR3 is 16 residues long. The junction had 8 bases not matched to a gene; V was cut back by 5 bases and J by 2 bases. In germline, CDR1 is SGHVS, CDR2 FNYEAQ. The CDR3 DNA reads TGTGCCAGCAGCGGGGACAGGGGAGCGGAAAACTATGGCTACACCTTC. The encoded protein is CASSGDRGAENYGYTF.

The V call is TRBV15, the J call TRBJ2-4, with 15 bases fitting TRBD2. J lost 9 bases, V lost 0 bases, and 3 bases had no gene match. There are 16 residues in the CDR3. The germline V gene has CDR1 LNHNV and CDR2 YYDKDF (reference sequence). The CDR3 bases are TGTGCCACCAGCAGAGATTGGGGACTAGCGGGAGGCATTCAGTACTTC. The encoded protein is CATSRDWGLAGGIQYF. Drawing the rest from reference TRBV15 and TRBJ2-4, the complete variable domain is DAMVIQNPRYQVTQFGKPVTLSCSQTLNHNVMYWYQQKSSQAPKLLFHYYDKDFNNEADTPDNFQSRRPNTSFCFLDIRSPGLGDTAMYLCATSRDWGLAGGIQYFGAGTRLSVL.

This sequence joins TRBV6-6 and TRBJ1-2, with D maybe TRBD1 (6 bases). Trimming left V 6 bases short and J 7 bases short, with 12 bases between. Germline-derived CDR1 and CDR2 are MNHNY and SVGAGI (reference sequence). The CDR3 sequence is 12 residues long. The CDR3 coding sequence is TGTGCCAGCAGAAAGGGGGTTCCTGGCTACACCTTC. Translated: CASRKGVPGYTF.

The chain couples TRBV6-5 to TRBJ2-5; unclear D gene. The CDR3 is made up of 15 amino acids. Trimming removed 5 bases from V and 2 bases from J, with 15 bases in between. Germline CDR1 MNHEY, CDR2 SVGAGI. The CDR3 sequence: CASSAPGTPQETQYF. The DNA for the CDR3 is TGTGCCAGCAGTGCCCCCGGAACCCCGCAAGAGACCCAGTACTTC.

V and J are TRBV5-5 and TRBJ1-2; a possible D gene is TRBD1 (6 bases). V was pared by 5 bases and J by 4 bases, with 18 bases between. Germline assignment: CDR1 SGHKS and CDR2 YYEKEE (reference sequence). This CDR3 comprises 15 residues. The DNA for the CDR3 is TGTGCCAGCAGTTCCAGATTAGGGGGGCTCTATGGCTACACCTTC. Its protein is CASSSRLGGLYGYTF.

The CDR3 DNA reads as TGTGCCAGCGGAAATTCGGGGAGCGGTGAAGCTTTCTTT. This translates into CASGNSGSGEAFF. This chain uses TRBV7-8 with TRBJ1-1; no reliable D call. Germline CDR1 and CDR2: SGHVS and FQNEAQ. CDR3 size: 13 residues. The germline V and J ends were trimmed by 8 bases and 7 bases, with 17 bases remaining between them.

The rearrangement uses TRBV27 and TRBJ1-5; 11 bases are shared with TRBD1. CDR3 length: 17 amino acids. CDR1 and CDR2 from the germline V gene are MNHEY and SMNVEV (reference sequence). J lost 2 bases, V lost 5 bases, and 8 bases had no gene match. The CDR3 reads CASSGTGGARGNQPQHF. In DNA form, the CDR3 reads TGTGCCAGCAGTGGGACAGGGGGTGCGAGGGGCAATCAGCCCCAGCATTTT.

The chain is built from TRBV7-2 and TRBJ1-2; TRBD1 matches 9 bases. In germline, CDR1 is SGHTA, CDR2 FQGNSA. V shed 5 bases and J 5 bases; nucleotides not matched to a gene: 3. The length of the CDR3 is 13 residues. The CDR3 DNA follows: TGTGCCAGCAGCCTGGGACAGGGATATGGCTACACCTTC. This gives the protein CASSLGQGYGYTF.

This sequence joins TRBV5-4 and TRBJ2-7, with D possibly TRBD2 on 5 matching bases. Germline values: CDR1 SGHNT, CDR2 YYREEE (reference sequence). The V end was cut by 3 bases, the J end by 6 bases, with 16 bases between. The CDR3 length is 14 residues. CDR3 DNA: TGTGCCAGCAGCTCTCGGCTAGCTGCCGGCGAGCAGTACTTC. It encodes CASSSRLAAGEQYF.

The V call is TRBV10-3, the J call TRBJ1-2, with 7 bases that match TRBD1. This CDR3 region has 15 residues. Germline loops: CDR1 ENHRY, CDR2 SYGVKD. Trimming removed 8 bases from V and 5 bases from J; junction bases left unmatched: 14. CDR3 DNA: TGTGCCATCTCCAGCGGAAGACAGGGCGGTTATGGCTACACCTTC. As protein: CAISSGRQGGYGYTF.

The chain combines TRBV5-6 with TRBJ2-7; maybe TRBD1 (5 bases). Germline V gives CDR1 SGHDT, CDR2 YYEEEE. The CDR3 length is 15 residues. V lost 3 bases, J lost 3 bases, and 16 bases lay in between. The DNA of the CDR3 is TGTGCCAGCAGCTCCTCAGGGTTCATATTCTACGAGCAGTACTTC. It codes for CASSSSGFIFYEQYF.

The chain employs TRBV5-1 and TRBJ2-1, with 10 bases fitting TRBD2. Trimming removed 0 bases from V and 3 bases from J; junction bases left unmatched: 9. This CDR3 has 18 residues. Per the germline V gene, CDR1 is SGHRS and CDR2 is YFSETQ. This CDR3 is CASSLDGLAEPLYNEQFF. CDR3 DNA: TGCGCCAGCAGCTTGGACGGACTAGCGGAACCCCTCTACAATGAGCAGTTCTTC. Full variable domain (remainder filled in from reference TRBV5-1 and TRBJ2-1): KAGVTQTPRYLIKTRGQQVTLSCSPISGHRSVSWYQQTPGQGLQFLFEYFSETQRNKGNFPGRFSGRQFSNSRSEMNVSTLELGDSALYLCASSLDGLAEPLYNEQFFGPGTRLTVL.

The genes are TRBV2 and TRBJ1-5; D perhaps matches TRBD1 (5 bases). The germline V gene has CDR1 SNHLY and CDR2 FYNNEI. The CDR3 consists of 12 residues. The V end was cut by 9 bases, the J end by 4 bases, with 10 bases between. CDR3 bases: TGTGCCAGGGGGCAGAGGAATCAGCCCCAGCATTTT. Translating it yields CARGQRNQPQHF.

The chain uses TRBV5-6 and TRBJ1-1; weak D call: TRBD1 (5 bases). There are 16 residues in the CDR3. The germline V gene encodes CDR1 SGHDT and CDR2 YYEEEE. V was clipped by 0 bases and J by 4 bases, with 16 bases between them. The CDR3 here is CASSLAGGIETTEAFF. In nucleotides, the CDR3 is TGTGCCAGCAGCTTGGCCGGGGGGATAGAGACCACTGAAGCTTTCTTT.